The rows below give T cell receptor beta chains drawn from one sample of a study of T cell responses to AZD1222 COVID-19 vaccine. Profiling relied on immunoSEQ multiplex PCR, and the TCRdb table lists in-frame clones only, not all of them. The sample contains 170,000 or so clones, around 90% of which appear only once. Sample: peripheral blood, taken on day 0 of AZD1222 vaccination. The receptors originated from an adult in good health. Each CDR3 is given with its conserved first and last residue. A D gene is named only where the DNA matches it firmly. Clone size appears in some rows only: once, few, many, or a class for an expanded clone.

cdr3_length: 13
clone_size: .
j_call: TRBJ2-1
d_call: .
v_call: TRBV30
cdr3_nt: TGTGCCTGGAGTGTAGGGCTCCAAAATGAGCAGTTCTTC
cdr3_aa: CAWSVGLQNEQFF

cdr3_length: 14
clone_size: .
j_call: TRBJ2-5
d_call: TRBD1
v_call: TRBV7-8
cdr3_nt: TGTGCCAGCATTCAGGACAGGGGGAAAGAGACCCAGTACTTC
cdr3_aa: CASIQDRGKETQYF

cdr3_length: 13
clone_size: .
j_call: TRBJ1-1
d_call: .
v_call: TRBV29-1
cdr3_nt: TGCAGCGCTCGAGGACACCTGAACACTGAAGCTTTCTTT
cdr3_aa: CSARGHLNTEAFF

cdr3_length: 15
clone_size: .
j_call: TRBJ2-5
d_call: TRBD1
v_call: TRBV9
cdr3_nt: TGTGCCAGCAGCGGAAGGACAGGGGGCTGGGAGACCCAGTACTTC
cdr3_aa: CASSGRTGGWETQYF

cdr3_length: 16
clone_size: .
j_call: TRBJ2-3
d_call: .
v_call: TRBV18
cdr3_nt: TGTGCCAGCTCACCAATCCGGGTTCGGGAGACAGATACGCAGTATTTT
cdr3_aa: CASSPIRVRETDTQYF

cdr3_length: 15
clone_size: .
j_call: TRBJ2-1
d_call: TRBD2
v_call: TRBV5-1
cdr3_nt: TGCGCCAGCAGTTTACTAGCGGGAGAGAACAATGAGCAGTTCTTC
cdr3_aa: CASSLLAGENNEQFF

cdr3_length: 13
clone_size: .
j_call: TRBJ1-2
d_call: .
v_call: TRBV6-5
cdr3_nt: TGTGCCACCGTGGGGACAACGAACTATGGCTACACCTTC
cdr3_aa: CATVGTTNYGYTF

cdr3_length: 14
clone_size: .
j_call: TRBJ1-5
d_call: .
v_call: TRBV5-1
cdr3_nt: TGCGCCAGCAGCTTGGGAGGGGGGGGCCAGCCCCAGCATTTT
cdr3_aa: CASSLGGGGQPQHF

cdr3_length: 14
clone_size: .
j_call: TRBJ1-2
d_call: .
v_call: TRBV6-1
cdr3_nt: TGTGCCAGCAGTGAGGTTTGGGGAAACTATGGCTACACCTTC
cdr3_aa: CASSEVWGNYGYTF

cdr3_length: 14
clone_size: .
j_call: TRBJ2-7
d_call: .
v_call: TRBV19
cdr3_nt: TGTGCCAGTAGTATTGAAGTAGGACCCTACGAGCAGTACTTC
cdr3_aa: CASSIEVGPYEQYF

cdr3_length: 16
clone_size: .
j_call: TRBJ1-1
d_call: .
v_call: TRBV19
cdr3_nt: TGTGCCAGTAGTATACTCTGGGGGGGGCTGAACACTGAAGCTTTCTTT
cdr3_aa: CASSILWGGLNTEAFF

cdr3_length: 13
clone_size: once
j_call: TRBJ1-1
d_call: TRBD1
v_call: TRBV5-1
cdr3_nt: TGCGCCAGCAGCGCCGCACAGGGGCCTGAAGCTTTCTTT
cdr3_aa: CASSAAQGPEAFF

cdr3_length: 15
clone_size: .
j_call: TRBJ2-2
d_call: TRBD2
v_call: TRBV9
cdr3_nt: TGTGCCAGCAGCGTTAGGACTAGATCGTCCGGGGAGCTGTTTTTT
cdr3_aa: CASSVRTRSSGELFF

cdr3_length: 15
clone_size: .
j_call: TRBJ2-7
d_call: .
v_call: TRBV4-1
cdr3_nt: TGCGCCAGCAGCCAAGATCGGGAGCCGACCTACGAGCAGTACTTC
cdr3_aa: CASSQDREPTYEQYF

cdr3_length: 15
clone_size: .
j_call: TRBJ2-1
d_call: TRBD2
v_call: TRBV4-1
cdr3_nt: TGCGCCAGCAGACTAGCGGTAAGCTCCTACAATGAGCAGTTCTTC
cdr3_aa: CASRLAVSSYNEQFF

cdr3_length: 14
clone_size: .
j_call: TRBJ2-3
d_call: .
v_call: TRBV28
cdr3_nt: TGTGCCAGCAGTTTATCCCCAGGGGCAGATACGCAGTATTTT
cdr3_aa: CASSLSPGADTQYF

cdr3_length: 13
clone_size: .
j_call: TRBJ1-1
d_call: .
v_call: TRBV12-3/TRBV12-4
cdr3_nt: TGTGCCAGCAGTTTGGGCAGGAACACTGAAGCTTTCTTT
cdr3_aa: CASSLGRNTEAFF

cdr3_length: 10
clone_size: few
j_call: TRBJ1-1
d_call: .
v_call: TRBV19
cdr3_nt: TGTGCCAGTATAGGCACTGAAGCTTTCTTT
cdr3_aa: CASIGTEAFF

cdr3_length: 18
clone_size: once
j_call: TRBJ2-3
d_call: TRBD1
v_call: TRBV18
cdr3_nt: TGTGCCAGCTCACCATATTTGGGGACAGGGGGGGAAGCAGATACGCAGTATTTT
cdr3_aa: CASSPYLGTGGEADTQYF

cdr3_length: 11
clone_size: .
j_call: TRBJ1-2
d_call: .
v_call: TRBV29-1
cdr3_nt: TGCAGCGCTCGGACCGAGGGTGGCTACACCTTC
cdr3_aa: CSARTEGGYTF

cdr3_length: 15
clone_size: .
j_call: TRBJ2-7
d_call: TRBD2
v_call: TRBV5-1
cdr3_nt: TGCGCCAGCAGCGTGGGACTAGCGGGAGCCTACGAGCAGTACTTC
cdr3_aa: CASSVGLAGAYEQYF

cdr3_length: 13
clone_size: .
j_call: TRBJ1-4
d_call: .
v_call: TRBV14
cdr3_nt: TGTGCCAGCAGCGGGACGGCGAATCGGAAACTGTTTTTT
cdr3_aa: CASSGTANRKLFF

cdr3_length: 13
clone_size: .
j_call: TRBJ2-7
d_call: .
v_call: TRBV28
cdr3_nt: TGTGCCAGCAGTTTTCACAACTCCTACGAGCAGTACTTC
cdr3_aa: CASSFHNSYEQYF

cdr3_length: 15
clone_size: .
j_call: TRBJ2-7
d_call: .
v_call: TRBV6-5
cdr3_nt: TGTGCCAGCAGCTGGGAAGGGAGGGGGAAAGGCGAGCAGTACTTC
cdr3_aa: CASSWEGRGKGEQYF

cdr3_length: 15
clone_size: .
j_call: TRBJ2-5
d_call: .
v_call: TRBV7-9
cdr3_nt: TGTGCCAGCAGTTCAAGCCCAGGGCCCGTTGAGACCCAGTACTTC
cdr3_aa: CASSSSPGPVETQYF

cdr3_length: 14
clone_size: few
j_call: TRBJ2-1
d_call: .
v_call: TRBV30
cdr3_nt: TGTGCCTGGACCGCTTCGGGCCACTACAATGAGCAGTTCTTC
cdr3_aa: CAWTASGHYNEQFF

cdr3_length: 16
clone_size: few
j_call: TRBJ2-7
d_call: .
v_call: TRBV7-6
cdr3_nt: TGTGCCAGCAGCTTAGCCGGACCGCCGGTAGGCTACGAGCAGTACTTC
cdr3_aa: CASSLAGPPVGYEQYF

cdr3_length: 12
clone_size: .
j_call: TRBJ2-1
d_call: TRBD1
v_call: TRBV11-2
cdr3_nt: TGTGCCAGCAGCTACAGGGGCAATGAGCAGTTCTTC
cdr3_aa: CASSYRGNEQFF

cdr3_length: 14
clone_size: few
j_call: TRBJ1-1
d_call: .
v_call: TRBV6-4
cdr3_nt: TGTGCCAGCAGTGTCTCCCCCGGACACACTGAAGCTTTCTTT
cdr3_aa: CASSVSPGHTEAFF

cdr3_length: 15
clone_size: few
j_call: TRBJ1-5
d_call: .
v_call: TRBV7-2
cdr3_nt: TGTGCCAGCAGCTTAGTGCAGGGAAGCAATCAGCCCCAGCATTTT
cdr3_aa: CASSLVQGSNQPQHF

cdr3_length: 16
clone_size: .
j_call: TRBJ2-7
d_call: .
v_call: TRBV18
cdr3_nt: TGTGCCAGCTCCCCAGGGCTGGGTACGTACGGAACCGAGCAGTACTTC
cdr3_aa: CASSPGLGTYGTEQYF

cdr3_length: 10
clone_size: .
j_call: TRBJ2-7
d_call: .
v_call: TRBV27
cdr3_nt: TGTGCCAGCGGTACATACGAGCAGTACTTC
cdr3_aa: CASGTYEQYF

cdr3_length: 15
clone_size: .
j_call: TRBJ2-7
d_call: .
v_call: TRBV28
cdr3_nt: TGTGCCAGCACCCGAAACCGGGACGGCTCCTACGAGCAGTACTTC
cdr3_aa: CASTRNRDGSYEQYF

cdr3_length: 16
clone_size: .
j_call: TRBJ2-7
d_call: TRBD2
v_call: TRBV6-5
cdr3_nt: TGTGCCAGCAGTTACGGTAGCGGGGCCGCATCCTACGAGCAGTACTTC
cdr3_aa: CASSYGSGAASYEQYF

cdr3_length: 12
clone_size: .
j_call: TRBJ1-2
d_call: .
v_call: TRBV29-1
cdr3_nt: TGCAGCGGGAGGACCGAATCCTATGGCTACACCTTC
cdr3_aa: CSGRTESYGYTF

cdr3_length: 15
clone_size: .
j_call: TRBJ1-5
d_call: TRBD1
v_call: TRBV30
cdr3_nt: TGTGCCTGGGCCTCCCCGGGACAGTACAATCAGCCCCAGCATTTT
cdr3_aa: CAWASPGQYNQPQHF

cdr3_length: 12
clone_size: once
j_call: TRBJ1-4
d_call: .
v_call: TRBV10-2
cdr3_nt: TGCGCCAGCAGAGGGGAACTTGAAAAACTGTTTTTT
cdr3_aa: CASRGELEKLFF

cdr3_length: 18
clone_size: .
j_call: TRBJ2-1
d_call: TRBD1
v_call: TRBV11-2
cdr3_nt: TGTGCCAGCAGCTTAGGAAGGCCGGGACAGCCCTCCTACAATGAGCAGTTCTTC
cdr3_aa: CASSLGRPGQPSYNEQFF

cdr3_length: 14
clone_size: .
j_call: TRBJ2-3
d_call: .
v_call: TRBV5-1
cdr3_nt: TGCGCCAGCGGAACAACACGCCGCACAGATACGCAGTATTTT
cdr3_aa: CASGTTRRTDTQYF

cdr3_length: 13
clone_size: few
j_call: TRBJ2-7
d_call: TRBD1
v_call: TRBV4-1
cdr3_nt: TGCGCCAGCAGCCGGGACAGGGGCTACGAGCAGTACTTC
cdr3_aa: CASSRDRGYEQYF

cdr3_length: 14
clone_size: .
j_call: TRBJ2-2
d_call: .
v_call: TRBV5-4
cdr3_nt: TGTGCCAGCAGCTTGGGAACGAACACCGGGGAGCTGTTTTTT
cdr3_aa: CASSLGTNTGELFF

cdr3_length: 15
clone_size: .
j_call: TRBJ1-6
d_call: TRBD1
v_call: TRBV30
cdr3_nt: TGTGCCTGGAACAAGGGGGCCGACTATAATTCACCCCTCCACTTT
cdr3_aa: CAWNKGADYNSPLHF

cdr3_length: 16
clone_size: .
j_call: TRBJ2-7
d_call: TRBD2
v_call: TRBV5-6
cdr3_nt: TGTGCCAGCAGCTTGGTCGCTGCTAGCGGGAGATACGAGCAGTACTTC
cdr3_aa: CASSLVAASGRYEQYF

cdr3_length: 15
clone_size: .
j_call: TRBJ2-7
d_call: .
v_call: TRBV18
cdr3_nt: TGTGCCAGCTCACCCTTCGACACTATATCCTACGAGCAGTACTTC
cdr3_aa: CASSPFDTISYEQYF

cdr3_length: 15
clone_size: .
j_call: TRBJ2-1
d_call: TRBD2
v_call: TRBV9
cdr3_nt: TGTGCCAGCAGCGTACTAGCGGGAGGAGACAATGAGCAGTTCTTC
cdr3_aa: CASSVLAGGDNEQFF